The clone carrying this TCR beta chain was seen more than once but under ten times. What it binds is unknown. Everyone who gave samples was a healthy Caucasian. The data were obtained in a study of identical twins. Study-wide points: Beta out-of-frame sequences showed weaker excess sharing between twins. Analyses of zero insertions could be partly confounded by invariant MAIT and iNKT cells. Abundant beta clonotypes from cord blood bore fewer insertions; memory repertoires lacked this pattern.

The CDR3 length is 16 residues. Trimming took 0 bases from V and 3 from J; bases not matched to a gene: 5. The germline gives CDR1 SGHTA, CDR2 FQGNSA. TCRdb analysed the 5' RACE reads with MiXCR anew, one entry per CDR3 protein. The table records roughly 1.6 million distinct CDR3 sequences, about 30% of them present only once. The specimen sequenced was cord blood. V is TRBV7-2 and J is TRBJ1-5; TRBD1 matches 7 bases. The sequence derives from a newborn girl in good health. The CDR3 nucleotides are TGTGCCAGCAGCTTAGCGGGGAGGGGGCTCAATCAGCCCCAGCATTTT. It codes for CASSLAGRGLNQPQHF.